The entry below describes one T cell receptor (beta chain). TEMRA cells were enriched by FACS, and CD4+ and CD8+ T cells were negatively isolated. Reverse transcription of roughly 0.5 to 1 ug RNA was carried out with random hexamers. One entry per CDR3 protein, called by TCRdb with MiXCR from the immunoSEQ multiplex PCR reads. The sample includes some 200,000 distinct CDR3 sequences, about 96% of them seen just once. This sample was included in a study of CD8 T cells in Susac syndrome. The sample consisted of CD4+ T cells from PBMCs. The sequence was obtained from a human donor with multiple sclerosis.

CDR3 amino acids: CASSYSRGGGNIQYF. The CDR3 DNA follows: TGTGCCAGCAGTTACTCGAGAGGGGGTGGAAACATTCAGTACTTC. The rearrangement uses TRBV6-2 or TRBV6-3 and TRBJ2-4; the D gene is possibly TRBD1 (6 bases). This CDR3 is built from 15 residues. CDR1 is MNHEY and CDR2 is SVGEGT in the germline V gene. Trimming shortened V by 0 bases and J by 6 bases, and 12 bases separated the two germline ends.